This entry is about one TCR beta chain. Its antigen is undetermined. The junction departs from germline at one end; a sequencing error may be responsible. The CDR3 length is 14 residues. Germline V gives CDR1 SGHNT, CDR2 YYREEE (reference sequence). These data are taken from a study of molecular identifiers for immune sequencing clone quantification. Study-wide results and limits: Clones that had above 20 RNA copies took up over 99% of effector molecules but under 1% in naive cells. Spiked TCR RNA from one Jurkat cell reportedly showed up when mixed among approximately 990,000 naive cells.

TCRdb reprocessed the PCR reads with MiXCR, giving one entry per CDR3 protein. The repertoire holds approximately 320,000 distinct CDR3 sequences, with 24% as singletons. The J gene is TRBJ2-3, the V gene TRBV5-4; weak D call: TRBD2 (6 bases). The sample comprised naive CD8+ T cells from blood, with Jurkat cell RNA spiked in. Subset: FACS-sorted CD8+CD4-CCR7+CD45RA+ naive T cells. The TCR was taken from a human donor in good health. Some libraries in this study had Jurkat cell RNA spiked in. The CDR3 protein is CASSLDSLGLKGDF. The CDR3 bases are TGTGCCAGCAGCTTGGATTCTTTGGGACTTAAAGGAGATTTT.